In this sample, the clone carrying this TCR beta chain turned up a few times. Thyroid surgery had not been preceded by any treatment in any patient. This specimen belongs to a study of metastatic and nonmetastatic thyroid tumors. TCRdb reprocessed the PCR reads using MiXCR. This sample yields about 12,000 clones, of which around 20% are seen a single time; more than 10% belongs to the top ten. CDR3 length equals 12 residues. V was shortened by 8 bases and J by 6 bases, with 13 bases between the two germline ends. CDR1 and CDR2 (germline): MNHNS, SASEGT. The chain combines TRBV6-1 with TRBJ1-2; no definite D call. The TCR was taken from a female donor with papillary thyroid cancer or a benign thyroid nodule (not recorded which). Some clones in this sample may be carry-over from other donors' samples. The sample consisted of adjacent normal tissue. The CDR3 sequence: CASDQRRNGYTF. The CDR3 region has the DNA TGTGCCAGCGACCAGAGGCGCAATGGCTACACCTTC.